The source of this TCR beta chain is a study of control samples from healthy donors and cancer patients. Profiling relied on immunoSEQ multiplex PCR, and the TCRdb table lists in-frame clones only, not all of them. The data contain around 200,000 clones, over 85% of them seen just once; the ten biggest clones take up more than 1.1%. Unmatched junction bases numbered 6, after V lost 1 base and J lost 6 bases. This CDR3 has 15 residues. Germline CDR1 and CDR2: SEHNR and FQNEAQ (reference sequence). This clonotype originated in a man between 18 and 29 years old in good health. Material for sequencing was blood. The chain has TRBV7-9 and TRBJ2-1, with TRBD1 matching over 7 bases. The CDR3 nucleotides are TGTGCCAGCAGCTTAGAAGGGGGCCCTCTCAATGAGCAGTTCTTC. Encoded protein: CASSLEGGPLNEQFF.